Following are 9 T cell receptor beta chains from one sample sequenced in a study of technical replicates of blood from a few donors. The protocol was immunoSEQ multiplex PCR, while the TCRdb copy is restricted to in-frame clones and leaves out a portion. The sample has 66,000 or so clones; 97% are singletons. Sample: T cells isolated from PBMCs. Receptors originate from a human donor in good health.

The chain has TRBV7-9 and TRBJ2-1, with D perhaps matching TRBD2 (6 bases). From germline, CDR1 is SEHNR and CDR2 FQNEAQ (reference sequence). The CDR3 is made up of 15 amino acids. The germline V and J ends were trimmed by 1 base and 5 bases, with 12 bases remaining between them. This chain's CDR3 is CASSLVAGSNNEQFF. CDR3 sequence (DNA): TGTGCCAGCAGCTTAGTTGCGGGGTCAAACAATGAGCAGTTCTTC.

The rearrangement uses TRBV7-2 and TRBJ1-1; D remains ambiguous. From germline, CDR1 is SGHTA and CDR2 FQGNSA. The CDR3 length is 15 residues. The V end lost 5 bases, the J end lost 2 bases, and 15 bases lay between the germline ends. The CDR3, as DNA: TGTGCCAGCAGCCACTGGGCAGGTGCAAACACTGAAGCTTTCTTT. It yields the protein CASSHWAGANTEAFF.

This chain connects TRBV5-4 to TRBJ1-1; D perhaps matches TRBD1 (5 bases). Trimming took 0 bases from V and 2 from J, leaving 8 bases between them. The germline V gene encodes CDR1 SGHNT and CDR2 YYREEE (reference sequence). CDR3 length: 14 amino acids. CDR3 nucleotide sequence: TGTGCCAGCAGCTTGGCCGGGGGTAACACTGAAGCTTTCTTT. Its protein is CASSLAGGNTEAFF.

The chain is built from TRBV5-8 and TRBJ2-7; 12 bases agree with TRBD1. With V trimmed by 6 bases and J by 6 bases, 4 bases remained unmatched. This CDR3 is built from 13 residues. The V gene's germline CDR1 is SGHTS and CDR2 YDEGEE. The CDR3 nucleotides read TGTGCCAGCACTGGGACAGGGGGCTCCGAGCAGTACTTC. Protein: CASTGTGGSEQYF.

The chain employs TRBV27 and TRBJ2-1; TRBD1 might be the D (5 bases). Germline V gene sequence: CDR1 MNHEY, CDR2 SMNVEV (reference sequence). The CDR3 covers 17 residues. V lost 0 bases and J 10 bases, leaving 22 bases between the germline ends. CDR3 DNA: TGTGCCAGCAGTTTATCGGGGCTAGTATTCGATCATTGGGAGCAGTTCTTC. Translated: CASSLSGLVFDHWEQFF.

The rearrangement links TRBV7-9 to TRBJ1-1, with TRBD1 matching 9 bases. Per germline, CDR1 SEHNR and CDR2 FQNEAQ (reference sequence). Trimming at V came to 5 bases and at J to 0 bases, leaving 13 bases not matched to a gene. The CDR3 has 18 amino acids. CDR3 loop: CASSPMTGGLALNTEAFF. The CDR3 DNA sequence: TGTGCCAGCAGCCCTATGACAGGGGGGCTAGCCTTGAACACTGAAGCTTTCTTT.

This sequence joins TRBV18 and TRBJ1-2; TRBD1 is a possible D gene (6 bases). The germline gives CDR1 KGHSH, CDR2 LQKENI. V was pared by 7 bases and J by 2 bases, with 17 bases between. The CDR3 is made up of 15 amino acids. CDR3 coding DNA: TGTGCCAGCTTATCGACAGGAACCTTGAACTATGGCTACACCTTC. This translates into CASLSTGTLNYGYTF.

J is TRBJ2-7 and V is TRBV5-1, with 8 bases lining up with TRBD1. There are 14 residues in the CDR3. From germline, CDR1 is SGHRS and CDR2 YFSETQ. Trimming took 0 bases from V and 4 from J; bases not matched to a gene: 3. The CDR3 DNA reads as TGCGCCAGCAGCTTGGGGCAGGGGGCTTACGAGCAGTACTTC. Translated: CASSLGQGAYEQYF.

The chain couples TRBV4-1 to TRBJ2-5, with TRBD1 matching over 9 bases. The ends lost 4 bases at V and 5 bases at J; junction bases unmatched: 5. The CDR3 spans 14 residues. The germline CDR1 and CDR2 sequences are MGHRA and YSYEKL. The CDR3 here is CASSPTGGLETQYF. Here the CDR3 DNA reads TGCGCCAGCAGCCCGACAGGGGGTTTGGAGACCCAGTACTTC.